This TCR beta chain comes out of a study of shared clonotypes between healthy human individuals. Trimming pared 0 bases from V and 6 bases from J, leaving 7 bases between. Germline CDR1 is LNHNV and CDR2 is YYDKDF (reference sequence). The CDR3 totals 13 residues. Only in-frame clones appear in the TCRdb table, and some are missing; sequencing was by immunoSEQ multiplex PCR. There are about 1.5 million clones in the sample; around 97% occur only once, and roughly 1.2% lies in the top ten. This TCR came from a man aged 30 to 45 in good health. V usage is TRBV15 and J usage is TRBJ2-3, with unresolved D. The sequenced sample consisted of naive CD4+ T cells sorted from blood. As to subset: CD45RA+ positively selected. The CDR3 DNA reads TGTGCCACCAGCAGAGATATGGGGGATACGCAGTATTTT. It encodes CATSRDMGDTQYF.